Presented here are 21 T cell receptor beta chains from one specimen sequenced in a study of CD8 T cells in ankylosing spondylitis. Findings and limits, study-wide: There was a TCR beta motif, made of eight highly homologous variants, that appeared characteristic of ankylosing spondylitis blood.

These receptors have no known antigen. TCRdb reprocessed the 5' RACE reads with MiXCR, giving one entry per CDR3 protein. The sample lists around 480,000 distinct CDR3 sequences, roughly 18% occurring once. The material sequenced was blood, either unsorted or a sorted T cell fraction (not recorded which). The receptors stem from a male donor with ankylosing spondylitis.

This clonotype has at least ten counts. V usage is TRBV20-1 and J usage is TRBJ1-5, with 9 bases aligning to TRBD1. The CDR3 extends over 14 amino acids. CDR1 and CDR2 from the germline V gene are DFQATT and SNEGSKA (reference sequence). With 4 bases clipped from V and 6 bases from J, the junction kept 7 bases outside the gene matches. In nucleotides, the CDR3 is TGCAGTGCTACGGGACAGGGAAAGAGTCAGCCCCAGCATTTT. This gives the protein CSATGQGKSQPQHF.

The rearrangement uses TRBV9 and TRBJ2-1, with TRBD1 matching 8 bases. Trimming removed 0 bases from V and 7 bases from J; junction bases left unmatched: 9. Per the germline V gene, CDR1 is SGDLS and CDR2 is YYNGEE. This CDR3 has 16 amino acids. Here the CDR3 DNA reads TGTGCCAGCAGCGTAGTCGGAACAGGGGGGCAGAATGAGCAGTTCTTC. It codes for CASSVVGTGGQNEQFF.

The V gene is TRBV6-5, the J gene TRBJ1-2, with D hard to call. Between the trimmed V and J ends, which lost 4 bases and 9 bases, there was a span of 12 bases. In germline, CDR1 is MNHEY, CDR2 SVGAGI. There are 12 residues in the CDR3. Here the CDR3 reads CASSSSPQSYTF. DNA for the CDR3: TGTGCCAGCAGTTCATCCCCCCAGAGCTACACCTTC.

The chain links TRBV9 to TRBJ2-5; D perhaps matches TRBD2 (5 bases). V gave up 5 bases and J gave up 0 bases, with 11 bases separating them. Per the germline V gene, CDR1 is SGDLS and CDR2 is YYNGEE. This CDR3 region has 14 residues. CDR3 bases: TGTGCCAGCAGTGCACTCGGGAACCAAGAGACCCAGTACTTC. Protein: CASSALGNQETQYF.

This clonotype was recorded a few times. The J gene is TRBJ1-5, the V gene TRBV4-1; the D gene is possibly TRBD1 (6 bases). The ends were cut back, 3 bases at V and 5 bases at J, with 26 bases in the middle. This CDR3 contains 19 residues. Germline V CDR1 and CDR2: MGHRA, YSYEKL. The CDR3 DNA reads as TGCGCCAGCAGCCACGGAACAGGGAGTCCCTTCCAGGTAGATCAGCCCCAGCATTTT. It specifies CASSHGTGSPFQVDQPQHF.

This clonotype came up a few times. The rearrangement uses TRBV5-1 and TRBJ2-5, with 7 positions matching TRBD2. The junction had 5 bases not matched to a gene; V was cut back by 5 bases and J by 1 base. The CDR3 is 14 residues long. Per germline, CDR1 SGHRS and CDR2 YFSETQ. The CDR3 nucleotides are TGCGCCAGCAGTCCGAGCGGGGCCCAAGAGACCCAGTACTTC. It yields the protein CASSPSGAQETQYF.

The table lists this clonotype with a few counts. This chain links TRBV7-9 with TRBJ1-1; the D is unclear. The V gene's germline CDR1 is SEHNR and CDR2 FQNEAQ (reference sequence). The germline V and J ends were trimmed by 5 bases and 1 base, with 8 bases remaining between them. The CDR3 contains 13 residues. CDR3 sequence reads: CASSTRTNTEAFF. The CDR3 DNA reads TGTGCCAGCAGCACCCGAACGAACACTGAAGCTTTCTTT.

The chain recombines TRBV12-3 or TRBV12-4 with TRBJ2-3; no definite D call. The ends were cut back, 1 base at V and 8 bases at J, with 19 bases in the middle. The CDR3 is 16 residues long. CDR3 nucleotides: TGTGCCAGCAGTTTAGGAGTTGGCAGCTCAGTAGGTACGCAGTATTTT. It yields the protein CASSLGVGSSVGTQYF.

This chain joins TRBV5-1 and TRBJ1-6; D ambiguous. The germline V gene encodes CDR1 SGHRS and CDR2 YFSETQ. The CDR3 spans 15 residues. V was shortened by 0 bases and J by 5 bases, with 9 bases between the two germline ends. DNA of the CDR3: TGCGCCAGCAGCTTGGACCACCTGAATAATTCACCCCTCCACTTT. Its translation is CASSLDHLNNSPLHF.

This clonotype occurred a few times. This chain connects TRBV7-6 to TRBJ2-1; 8 bases fit TRBD2. The V segment lost 3 bases and the J segment 8 bases; nucleotides outside the gene matches: 6. CDR1 and CDR2 from the germline V gene are SGHVS and FNYEAQ. This CDR3 has 14 residues. CDR3 sequence (DNA): TGTGCCAGCAGCTTTGGGACTAGTGTCTATGAGCAGTTCTTC. Protein sequence: CASSFGTSVYEQFF.

This clonotype has more than one count but fewer than ten. V and J are TRBV7-2 and TRBJ2-1; D call uncertain. V was cut by 5 bases and J by 10 bases, with 18 bases left in between. Germline loops: CDR1 SGHTA, CDR2 FQGNSA. This CDR3 contains 14 residues. The CDR3 DNA reads as TGTGCCAGCAGCCTCACCCGGAGCCCCGGGGAGCAGTTCTTC. The encoded protein is CASSLTRSPGEQFF.

A few counts support this clonotype. J is TRBJ1-3 and V is TRBV20-1; 9 bases align to TRBD1. Per the germline V gene, CDR1 is DFQATT and CDR2 is SNEGSKA (reference sequence). The CDR3 consists of 15 residues. With 5 bases clipped from V and 2 bases from J, the junction kept 7 bases outside the gene matches. The CDR3 bases are TGCAGTGCTCCTGGACAGGGGAGGACTGGAAACACCATATATTTT. It is translated as CSAPGQGRTGNTIYF.

The chain employs TRBV29-1 and TRBJ2-3; the D is unclear. V shed 7 bases and J shed 4 bases, with 9 bases lying between them. The CDR3 extends over 11 amino acids. CDR1 is SQVTM and CDR2 is ANQGSEA in the germline V gene. The CDR3 reads CSARKADTQYF. CDR3 in DNA: TGCAGCGCCAGGAAGGCAGATACGCAGTATTTT.

CDR3 DNA: TGCAGTGCTAGCTACCTAAGCACAGATACGCAGTATTTT. The encoded protein is CSASYLSTDTQYF. V usage is TRBV20-1 and J usage is TRBJ2-3; D not resolved. Germline-derived CDR1 and CDR2 are DFQATT and SNEGSKA (reference sequence). Trimming took 3 bases from V and 0 from J, leaving 7 bases between them. The CDR3 consists of 13 residues.

In this sample, this clonotype turned up a few times. The J gene is TRBJ1-2, the V gene TRBV28; TRBD1 is a possible D gene (6 bases). Germline values: CDR1 MDHEN, CDR2 SYDVKM. V dropped 7 bases and J dropped 4 bases, with 22 bases sitting between them. The length of the CDR3 is 16 residues. The CDR3 coding sequence is TGTGCCAGCAATACCGCACGGGGTGAAGGGGGCTATGGCTACACCTTC. Translated: CASNTARGEGGYGYTF.

The chain has TRBV7-9 and TRBJ1-5, with 7 nucleotides matching TRBD1. The CDR3 has 14 residues. Germline CDR1 is SEHNR and CDR2 is FQNEAQ (reference sequence). V lost 5 bases, J lost 6 bases, and 7 bases stayed unmatched. Here the CDR3 DNA reads TGTGCCAGCAGCGCCTCAGGGGGTGCTCAGCCCCAGCATTTT. It specifies CASSASGGAQPQHF.

This clonotype was counted between two and nine times. The chain has TRBV7-2 and TRBJ2-3, with D maybe TRBD2 (5 bases). CDR3 length: 15 residues. Looked up from germline, CDR1 is SGHTA and CDR2 is FQGNSA. V was trimmed by 2 bases and J by 3 bases, leaving 12 bases between them. In nucleotides, the CDR3 is TGTGCCAGCAGCTTAAGGGCCGGGAAGACAGATACGCAGTATTTT. Translating gives CASSLRAGKTDTQYF.

A few counts support this clonotype. V gene TRBV4-1 combines with J gene TRBJ1-5, with 9 bases aligning to TRBD1. Per the germline V gene, CDR1 is MGHRA and CDR2 is YSYEKL. V was pared by 3 bases and J by 2 bases, with 11 bases of the junction left unmatched. This CDR3 contains 18 residues. CDR3 sequence reads: CASSHPPQGASGNQPQHF. The CDR3 nucleotides are TGCGCCAGCAGCCATCCCCCACAGGGGGCCTCGGGCAATCAGCCCCAGCATTTT.

This rearrangement joins TRBV4-1 to TRBJ1-1; D possibly corresponds to TRBD1 (5 bases). Germline lookup yields CDR1 MGHRA and CDR2 YSYEKL. The CDR3 extends over 16 amino acids. The V end was cut by 1 base, the J end by 3 bases, with 15 bases between. CDR3 sequence: CASSQGPGQGDTEAFF. As DNA, the CDR3 is TGCGCCAGCAGCCAAGGCCCTGGCCAGGGAGACACTGAAGCTTTCTTT.

This clonotype has ten or more counts. This chain connects TRBV9 to TRBJ1-1; unclear D gene. Germline V gene lookup returns CDR1 SGDLS and CDR2 YYNGEE. The CDR3 is 13 amino acids. V lost 0 bases to trimming and J lost 0 bases, with 3 bases between them. Here the CDR3 reads CASSVVMNTEAFF. In DNA form, the CDR3 reads TGTGCCAGCAGCGTAGTTATGAACACTGAAGCTTTCTTT.

This clonotype was observed a few times. This sequence joins TRBV7-2 and TRBJ2-3, with D maybe TRBD1 (6 bases). V lost 3 bases and J lost 6, with 13 bases in between. The CDR3 sequence is 14 residues long. CDR1 is SGHTA and CDR2 is FQGNSA in the germline V gene. CDR3 sequence: CASSFDTGYDTQYF. CDR3 in DNA: TGTGCCAGCAGCTTTGATACAGGGTACGATACGCAGTATTTT.